The 28 T cell receptor beta chains reported below all come from one sample, sequenced in a study of T cells in Graves' hyperthyroidism and ophthalmopathy. Using RNA transcripts as the source, TCR beta CDR3 regions were amplified. TCR CDR3 underwent first-round RT-PCR with the HTBI primer set. Using its own MiXCR run on the multiplex PCR reads, TCRdb lists one record per CDR3 protein. This sample carries about 500,000 distinct CDR3 sequences, approximately 16% of them seen once, and the ten largest clones take approximately 32%. Sequenced input: blood. These receptors all stem from a woman aged 30 to 39 with Graves' ophthalmopathy.

The chain employs TRBV7-2 and TRBJ2-7; maybe TRBD1 (5 bases). This CDR3 contains 14 residues. Trimming cost V 5 bases and J 6 bases, with 17 bases left between them. Germline V lookup: CDR1 SGHTA, CDR2 FQGNSA. The CDR3 region has the DNA TGTGCCAGCAGCCAGGGAACGCACACATCCGAGCAGTACTTC. This codes for CASSQGTHTSEQYF.

This sequence joins TRBV20-1 and TRBJ2-2; 8 bases align to TRBD2. The CDR3 length is 16 residues. Per germline, CDR1 DFQATT and CDR2 SNEGSKA (reference sequence). J gave up 0 bases and V 0 bases, and 3 bases lay outside the gene matches. CDR3 region: CSAREVLAANTGELFF. The DNA for the CDR3 is TGCAGTGCTAGAGAGGTACTAGCGGCGAACACCGGGGAGCTGTTTTTT.

This clonotype occurred once. The V gene is TRBV28, the J gene TRBJ2-1; 12 nucleotides line up with TRBD2. Germline V gene data show CDR1 as MDHEN and CDR2 as SYDVKM. The CDR3 length is 15 residues. V shed 5 bases and J 4 bases; nucleotides not matched to a gene: 3. As DNA, the CDR3 is TGTGCCAGCAGTCGACTAGCGGGAGTATACAATGAGCAGTTCTTC. It codes for CASSRLAGVYNEQFF.

This clonotype has at least ten counts. The V and J genes are TRBV30 and TRBJ2-7; possible D gene TRBD1, 8 bases. Germline CDR1 GTSNPN, CDR2 SVGIG (reference sequence). V gave up 0 bases and J gave up 6 bases, with 18 bases separating them. This CDR3 comprises 15 residues. The CDR3 is CAWSVGGTGQSEQYF. The CDR3, as DNA: TGTGCCTGGAGTGTCGGGGGGACAGGTCAATCCGAGCAGTACTTC.

This clonotype was detected ten times or more. The chain has TRBV28 and TRBJ2-1; the D is unclear. V lost 1 base, J lost 0 bases, and 7 bases lay in between. Germline-derived CDR1 and CDR2 are MDHEN and SYDVKM. The CDR3 has 15 residues. Written as DNA, the CDR3 is TGTGCCAGCAGTTTATTAGCCAACTCCTACAATGAGCAGTTCTTC. This encodes CASSLLANSYNEQFF.

Only a few counts were recorded for this clonotype. The chain joins TRBV20-1 to TRBJ1-1; 7 bases agree with TRBD1. With 1 base clipped from V and 4 bases from J, the junction kept 3 bases outside the gene matches. This CDR3 contains 13 residues. Germline CDR1 DFQATT, CDR2 SNEGSKA (reference sequence). The DNA of the CDR3 is TGCAGTGCTAGAGTGGGGACAGCCACTGAAGCTTTCTTT. Residues: CSARVGTATEAFF.

Many counts were recorded for this clonotype. This chain links TRBV28 with TRBJ2-1; 7 nucleotides agree with TRBD2. Losses at the gene ends were 5 bases for V and 7 bases for J; bases not matched to a gene: 17. The CDR3 consists of 17 residues. The germline CDR1 and CDR2 sequences are MDHEN and SYDVKM. The CDR3 reads CASSLVTAGPLGNEQFF. CDR3 nucleotide sequence: TGTGCCAGCAGTCTTGTTACAGCGGGACCTCTAGGTAATGAGCAGTTCTTC.

A few counts support this clonotype. The CDR3 protein is CASSPGGGSQPQHF. For the CDR3, the DNA is TGTGCCAGCAGCCCCGGGGGAGGGAGTCAGCCCCAGCATTTT. This chain joins TRBV7-9 and TRBJ1-5; D perhaps matches TRBD1 (5 bases). Germline CDR1 and CDR2: SEHNR and FQNEAQ (reference sequence). The V gene lost 5 bases and the J gene lost 6 bases, with 14 bases spanning the gap. The CDR3 is made up of 14 amino acids.

This clonotype was seen repeatedly, ten times or more. The rearrangement joins TRBV7-3 to TRBJ2-3; 7 bases are shared with TRBD1. Germline V gene sequence: CDR1 SGHTA, CDR2 FQGTGA. CDR3 size: 16 residues. Trimming removed 4 bases from V and 1 base from J; junction bases left unmatched: 8. The CDR3 loop is CASSSTGAQGTDTQYF. The CDR3 coding sequence is TGTGCCAGCAGCTCTACAGGGGCTCAGGGCACAGATACGCAGTATTTT.

In its sample, this clonotype was seen many times. The chain carries TRBV11-2 and TRBJ2-2; D ambiguous. Germline loops: CDR1 SGHAT, CDR2 FQNNGV. CDR3 length equals 15 residues. V was trimmed by 2 bases and J by 4 bases, leaving 11 bases between them. CDR3 sequence: CASSLRPPGTGELFF. Written as DNA, the CDR3 is TGTGCCAGCAGCTTAAGACCACCAGGCACCGGGGAGCTGTTTTTT.

This clonotype was seen only a few times. Here the CDR3 DNA reads TGTGCCAGCAGCTTAGGAGGAGGCTCTAGCACAGATACGCAGTATTTT. It is translated as CASSLGGGSSTDTQYF. The J gene is TRBJ2-3, the V gene TRBV7-6, with D possibly being TRBD2 (5 bases). V lost 1 base and J lost 0, with 11 bases in between. The CDR3 contains 16 residues. CDR1 and CDR2 (germline): SGHVS, FNYEAQ. Using reference TRBV7-6 and TRBJ2-3 for the parts outside the CDR3, the full variable domain is GAGVSQSPRYKVTKRGQDVALRCDPISGHVSLYWYRQALGQGPEFLTYFNYEAQQDKSGLPNDRFSAERPEGSISTLTIQRTEQRDSAMYRCASSLGGGSSTDTQYFGPGTRLTVL.

This clonotype was picked up many times. The J gene is TRBJ2-2, the V gene TRBV28; possible D gene TRBD1, 7 bases. The CDR3 loop spans 13 amino acids. CDR1 MDHEN and CDR2 SYDVKM come from the germline V gene. Trimming pared 8 bases from V and 4 bases from J, leaving 11 bases between. The CDR3 here is CASGQGGTGELFF. CDR3 nucleotides: TGTGCCAGCGGGCAGGGGGGCACCGGGGAGCTGTTTTTT.

There are many counts of this clonotype. This chain joins TRBV12-3 or TRBV12-4 and TRBJ1-5; D is unresolved. The CDR3 is 14 amino acids. V lost 0 bases, J lost 5 bases, and 8 bases lay in between. The CDR3 protein is CASSLAGAYQPQHF. CDR3 nucleotide sequence: TGTGCCAGCAGTTTAGCAGGCGCCTATCAGCCCCAGCATTTT.

At least ten counts were recorded for this clonotype. The V and J genes are TRBV11-2 and TRBJ2-5; maybe TRBD2 (6 bases). Trimming removed 0 bases at V and 2 bases at J, with 16 bases between. CDR3 length: 17 amino acids. Germline CDR1 reads SGHAT; CDR2 reads FQNNGV. The CDR3 DNA sequence: TGTGCCAGCAGCTTAGACCTAGCGTCTTTAAAACAAGAGACCCAGTACTTC. It encodes CASSLDLASLKQETQYF.

This clonotype was detected ten times or more. The chain combines TRBV7-3 with TRBJ2-1, with 9 bases aligning to TRBD1. Per germline, CDR1 SGHTA and CDR2 FQGTGA. Losses at the gene ends were 4 bases for V and 9 bases for J; bases not matched to a gene: 10. CDR3 length equals 15 residues. This chain's CDR3 is CASSSRTGEYGEQFF. DNA of the CDR3: TGTGCCAGCAGCTCGCGGACAGGGGAGTATGGTGAGCAGTTCTTC. Using reference TRBV7-3 and TRBJ2-1 for the parts outside the CDR3, the full variable domain is GAGVSQTPSNKVTEKGKYVELRCDPISGHTALYWYRQSLGQGPEFLIYFQGTGAADDSGLPNDRFFAVRPEGSVSTLKIQRTERGDSAVYLCASSSRTGEYGEQFFGPGTRLTVL.

This sequence joins TRBV7-9 and TRBJ2-1; TRBD2 agrees at 7 bases. Germline CDR1 SEHNR, CDR2 FQNEAQ (reference sequence). This CDR3 spans 16 amino acids. J lost 5 bases, V lost 0 bases, and 7 bases had no gene match. CDR3 loop: CASSLAREEVDNEQFF. The CDR3 DNA is TGTGCCAGCAGCTTAGCACGGGAGGAGGTCGACAATGAGCAGTTCTTC.

Written as DNA, the CDR3 is TGTGCCTGGAGTGACACGGGGGTGTGGGAGACCCAGTACTTC. This encodes CAWSDTGVWETQYF. The V call is TRBV30, the J call TRBJ2-5; perhaps TRBD2 as D (6 bases). The CDR3 is 14 amino acids. V shed 1 base and J shed 5 bases, with 14 bases lying between them. CDR1 GTSNPN and CDR2 SVGIG come from the germline V gene (reference sequence).

This clonotype was counted at least ten times. The chain couples TRBV30 to TRBJ1-2; tentatively, D is TRBD1 (5 bases). From germline, CDR1 is GTSNPN and CDR2 SVGIG (reference sequence). Trimming took 5 bases from V and 8 from J, leaving 18 bases between them. The CDR3 loop spans 13 amino acids. The CDR3 is CAWGTPGRQGYTF. CDR3 in DNA: TGTGCCTGGGGAACCCCAGGGCGTCAAGGCTACACCTTC.

This clonotype was found a few times. The chain links TRBV6-6 to TRBJ2-1, with D hard to call. The ends were cut back, 0 bases at V and 8 bases at J, with 11 bases in the middle. Germline V lookup: CDR1 MNHNY, CDR2 SVGAGI (reference sequence). This CDR3 is 14 amino acids long. CDR3 amino acids: CASSYSIGSDEQFF. Here the CDR3 DNA reads TGTGCCAGCAGTTACTCGATAGGGTCGGATGAGCAGTTCTTC.

This clonotype showed up many times. The rearrangement uses TRBV14 and TRBJ2-7, with unresolved D. There are 16 residues in the CDR3. The V end was cut by 1 base, the J end by 2 bases, with 15 bases between. Germline CDR1 reads SGHDN; CDR2 reads FVKESK. The CDR3 sequence: CASSQVGSPIAYEQYF. The DNA for the CDR3 is TGTGCCAGCAGCCAAGTAGGTTCTCCAATTGCCTACGAGCAGTACTTC.

The chain is built from TRBV20-1 and TRBJ2-1, with D maybe TRBD1 (8 bases). The V gene's germline CDR1 is DFQATT and CDR2 SNEGSKA (reference sequence). This CDR3 contains 15 residues. The germline V and J ends were trimmed by 3 bases and 0 bases, with 12 bases remaining between them. The CDR3 nucleotides are TGCAGTGCTAGGGGGGGGACAGGCTCCTACAATGAGCAGTTCTTC. Encoded protein: CSARGGTGSYNEQFF.

This clonotype was counted only a few times. The V gene is TRBV24-1, the J gene TRBJ1-2; 8 bases map to TRBD1. The CDR3 consists of 16 residues. Germline CDR1 reads KGHDR; CDR2 reads SFDVKD. The junction had 11 bases not matched to a gene; V was cut back by 4 bases and J by 5 bases. The CDR3 nucleotides read TGTGCCACCAGTGAAAACTCCGGGACAGGAATATATGGCTACACCTTC. It encodes CATSENSGTGIYGYTF.

This clonotype turned up a few times. The chain joins TRBV27 to TRBJ1-6, with 10 bases matching TRBD1. The CDR3 length is 15 residues. Germline assignment: CDR1 MNHEY and CDR2 SMNVEV (reference sequence). The V segment lost 3 bases and the J segment 9 bases; nucleotides outside the gene matches: 5. CDR3 nucleotides: TGTGCCAGCAGTTTGGGGACAGGGGCCCGTTCACCCCTCCACTTT. Protein: CASSLGTGARSPLHF.

At least ten counts were recorded for this clonotype. V is TRBV11-2 and J is TRBJ2-7, with D unresolved. The CDR3 runs to 15 residues. V lost 1 base and J lost 2, with 12 bases in between. CDR1 is SGHAT and CDR2 is FQNNGV in the germline V gene. CDR3 sequence: CASSLGFDFAYEQYF. As DNA, the CDR3 is TGTGCCAGCAGCTTAGGCTTCGACTTTGCCTACGAGCAGTACTTC. Full variable domain (missing parts from reference TRBV11-2 and TRBJ2-7): EAGVAQSPRYKIIEKRQSVAFWCNPISGHATLYWYQQILGQGPKLLIQFQNNGVVDDSQLPKDRFSAERLKGVDSTLKIQPAKLEDSAVYLCASSLGFDFAYEQYFGPGTRLTVT.

This clonotype was counted a few times. This chain connects TRBV30 to TRBJ2-5; TRBD2 might be the D (6 bases). V gave up 4 bases and J gave up 5 bases, with 17 bases separating them. CDR1 is GTSNPN, CDR2 SVGIG, per germline (reference sequence). CDR3 length: 14 residues. CDR3 in DNA: TGTGCCTGGACTGCCGCGCCGGCGGGGGAGACCCAGTACTTC. Protein sequence: CAWTAAPAGETQYF.

This chain joins TRBV19 and TRBJ2-7; D is tentatively TRBD1 or TRBD2 (5 bases each). Germline CDR1 LNHDA, CDR2 SQIVND (reference sequence). The V end lost 5 bases, the J end lost 2 bases, and 13 bases lay between the germline ends. The CDR3 sequence is 14 residues long. The CDR3 DNA sequence: TGTGCCAGTAGTCAGAATGGGGGTGCCTACGAGCAGTACTTC. Residues: CASSQNGGAYEQYF.

This clonotype was counted many times. V and J are TRBV28 and TRBJ2-5; D tentatively fits TRBD1 or TRBD2 (5 bases each). Trimming took 5 bases from V and 2 from J, leaving 15 bases between them. CDR1 and CDR2 (germline): MDHEN, SYDVKM. The CDR3 runs 15 residues. The CDR3 sequence is CASSRGGLQQETQYF. The DNA for the CDR3 is TGTGCCAGCAGTAGGGGTGGACTCCAACAAGAGACCCAGTACTTC.

V gene TRBV27 combines with J gene TRBJ1-2; D may be TRBD1 (6 bases). Germline V CDR1 and CDR2: MNHEY, SMNVEV (reference sequence). Trimming took 8 bases from V and 8 from J, leaving 18 bases between them. The CDR3 totals 13 residues. The CDR3 is CASGDRPLGGYTF. As DNA, the CDR3 is TGTGCCAGCGGAGACAGGCCCTTGGGAGGCTACACCTTC.